This T cell receptor (beta chain) was recovered during a study of regulatory T cells in long-lasting Graves disease. Study background: Antithyroid drugs had been taken under 3 months by newly diagnosed Graves' patients.

Time point defined: newly diagnosed GD, antithyroid drugs for less than 3 months. Generation of the TCR library employed RNA extracted from PBMCs. V was clipped by 6 bases and J by 5 bases, with 16 bases between them. The germline CDR1 and CDR2 sequences are MNHNS and SASEGT. CDR3 length: 14 residues. Construction of the TCR beta libraries employed iRepertoire HTBI primers in conjunction with Arm-PCR of CDR3 regions. Per the study methods: Identification across samples found fewer than 65 TRBV and approximately 15 TRBJ segments. MiXCR, run by TCRdb on the multiplex PCR reads, gives a single entry per CDR3 protein. It is TCRdb's table, rather than the study itself, that gives the V and J calls and clone size. This sample has about 540,000 distinct CDR3 sequences, with less than 15% found just once. This clonotype was counted at least ten times. Separately, the same data were catalogued under a study of T cells in Graves' hyperthyroidism and ophthalmopathy. That study reports: Disease duration under 2 months; hyperthyroidism patients were aged 18 to 65. Carried out on the TCR CDR3, a first-round RT-PCR used the HTBI primer set.

The rearrangement joins TRBV6-1 to TRBJ1-1; D is perhaps TRBD1 (5 bases). This clonotype was obtained from a man under 40 with Graves disease. Specimen: peripheral blood mononuclear cells (PBMCs), collected at new diagnosis, from a patient treated with antithyroid drugs. The CDR3 reads CASSKRGPGTEAFF. The CDR3 DNA sequence: TGTGCCAGCAGCAAACGGGGACCCGGAACTGAAGCTTTCTTT.